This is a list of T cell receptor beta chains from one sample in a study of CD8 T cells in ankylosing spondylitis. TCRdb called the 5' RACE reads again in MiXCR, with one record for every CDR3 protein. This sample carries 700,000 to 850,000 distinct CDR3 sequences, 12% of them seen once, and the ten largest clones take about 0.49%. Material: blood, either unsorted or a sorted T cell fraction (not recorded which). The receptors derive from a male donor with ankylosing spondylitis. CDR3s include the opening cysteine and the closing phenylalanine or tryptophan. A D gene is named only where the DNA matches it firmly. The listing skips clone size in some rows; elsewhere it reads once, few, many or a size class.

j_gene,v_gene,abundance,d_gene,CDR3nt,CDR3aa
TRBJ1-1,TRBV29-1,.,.,TGCAGCGTTGAATGGAGGACAGCTTTCTTT,CSVEWRTAFF
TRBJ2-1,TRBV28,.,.,TGTGCCAGCAGTTTTACCGGGTCGGACTACAATGAGCAGTTCTTC,CASSFTGSDYNEQFF
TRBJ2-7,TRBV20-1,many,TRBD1,TGCAGTGCTAGAAGACAGGGTACCTACGAGCAGTACTTC,CSARRQGTYEQYF
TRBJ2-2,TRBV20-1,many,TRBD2,TGCAGTGCTAGGCGGGAGGCCGGGACCGGGGAGCTGTTTTTT,CSARREAGTGELFF
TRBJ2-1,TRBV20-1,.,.,TGCAGTGCTAGAGATCTCGTCAGGTTGCGGGATGAGCAGTTCTTC,CSARDLVRLRDEQFF
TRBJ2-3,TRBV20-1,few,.,TGCAGTGCTAGATCTGGTTGGGGCACAGATACGCAGTATTTT,CSARSGWGTDTQYF
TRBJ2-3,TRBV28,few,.,TGTGCCAGCAGTCCTCGACAGTATTCTAGCACAGATACGCAGTATTTT,CASSPRQYSSTDTQYF
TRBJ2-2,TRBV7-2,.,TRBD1,TGTGCCAGCAGCCGACCCAGGGACAGGGACGTCCCCGGGGAGCTGTTTTTT,CASSRPRDRDVPGELFF
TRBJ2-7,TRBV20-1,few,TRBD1,TGCAGTGCAGGAGGGGGACAGGGGTTTCCCTACGAGCAGTACTTC,CSAGGGQGFPYEQYF
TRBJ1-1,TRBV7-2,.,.,TGTGCCAGCAGCCCCGGAAGGACGACTGAAGCTTTCTTT,CASSPGRTTEAFF
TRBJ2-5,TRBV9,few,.,TGTGCCAGCAGCGTTGGTTTACTTCAAGAGACCCAGTACTTC,CASSVGLLQETQYF
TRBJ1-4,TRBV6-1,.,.,TGTGCCAGCAGGCCACACAACGCATGGGTTGAAAAACTGTTTTTT,CASRPHNAWVEKLFF
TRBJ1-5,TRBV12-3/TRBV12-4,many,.,TGTGCCAGCAGTTCCCAACAGCGCGTGGATCGGCCCCAGCATTTT,CASSSQQRVDRPQHF
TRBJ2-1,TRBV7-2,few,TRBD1,TGTGCCAGCAGCTTTGGACAGGGACCCTACAATGAGCAGTTCTTC,CASSFGQGPYNEQFF
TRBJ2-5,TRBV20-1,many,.,TGCAGTGCTAGTGGTCCTAGCCAAGAGACCCAGTACTTC,CSASGPSQETQYF
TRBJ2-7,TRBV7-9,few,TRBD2,TGTGCCAGCAGCCCGCCGGGGGGGCGAAACGAGCAGTACTTC,CASSPPGGRNEQYF
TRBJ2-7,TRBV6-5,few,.,TGTGCCAGCAGTTATGGGGCAACGGTGAGCTCCTACGAGCAGTACTTC,CASSYGATVSSYEQYF
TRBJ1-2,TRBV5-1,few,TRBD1,TGCGCCAGCAGCCCCCTGGGGGACAGGATCAATGGCTACACCTTC,CASSPLGDRINGYTF
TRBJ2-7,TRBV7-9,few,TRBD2,TGTGCCAGCAGCCGCGGACTAGCGGGAGGAGCGCAGGTGAAGCAGTACTTC,CASSRGLAGGAQVKQYF
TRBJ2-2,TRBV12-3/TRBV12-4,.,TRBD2,TGTGCCAGCCTTCGAGCGGGGGGAAACACCGGGGAGCTGTTTTTT,CASLRAGGNTGELFF
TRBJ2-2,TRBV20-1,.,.,TGCAGTGCTAGCGGGACAAAGAACACCGGGGAGCTGTTTTTT,CSASGTKNTGELFF
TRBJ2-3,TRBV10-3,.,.,TGTGCCATCAGTGAGCGGGCAATCGCCGGCACAGATACGCAGTATTTT,CAISERAIAGTDTQYF
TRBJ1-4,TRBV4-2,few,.,TGTGCCAGCAGCCAATATGAGGGACTTCGTAATGAAAAACTGTTTTTT,CASSQYEGLRNEKLFF
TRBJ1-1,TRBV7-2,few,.,TGTGCCAGCAGCGTTGACGGGGCCACTGAAGCTTTCTTT,CASSVDGATEAFF
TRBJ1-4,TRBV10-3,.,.,TGTGCCATCAGTGCGGGGACACCAAATGAAAAACTGTTTTTT,CAISAGTPNEKLFF
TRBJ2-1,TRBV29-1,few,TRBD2,TGCAGCGTTGAAGAACTACTAGCGGACTACAATGAGCAGTTCTTC,CSVEELLADYNEQFF
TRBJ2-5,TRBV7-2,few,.,TGTGCCAGCAGCCCTAACGGACTACCCCAAGAGACCCAGTACTTC,CASSPNGLPQETQYF
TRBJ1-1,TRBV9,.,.,TGTGCCAGCAGCGTAGATTGGGTCTCGAACACTGAAGCTTTCTTT,CASSVDWVSNTEAFF
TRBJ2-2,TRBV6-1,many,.,TGTGCCAGCACCCGAAGGGGGGGTAGTGATACCGGGGAGCTGTTTTTT,CASTRRGGSDTGELFF
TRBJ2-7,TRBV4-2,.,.,TGTGCCAGCAGCCAAGATGGCCGGACCCTTGCGTCCTACGAGCAGTACTTC,CASSQDGRTLASYEQYF
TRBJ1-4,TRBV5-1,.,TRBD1,TGCGCCAGCAGCTTGAGGGGGGCAGGGGGCGAAAAACTGTTTTTT,CASSLRGAGGEKLFF
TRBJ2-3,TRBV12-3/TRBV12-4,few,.,TGTGCCAGCAGTTCACGGCAGGGTCGGTATTTT,CASSSRQGRYF